Below, 20 T cell receptor beta chains from the same sample are listed, as sequenced in a study of blood T cell repertoires in COVID-19. The protocol was immunoSEQ multiplex PCR, while the TCRdb copy is restricted to in-frame clones and leaves out a portion. The table shows about 210,000 clones, with about 85% occurring only once. The specimen sequenced was peripheral blood. These receptors all come from a man aged 65 to 85 with acute or convalescent COVID-19.

Comment on this clone: Compared with germline, one end of the junction differs, possibly owing to a read error. V gene TRBV7-3 combines with J gene TRBJ2-1, with 14 nucleotides matching TRBD2. The CDR3 is made up of 15 amino acids. Germline lookup yields CDR1 SGHTA and CDR2 FQGTGA. The CDR3: CASSLRTSGRTEQFF. The CDR3 bases are TGTGCCAGCAGTTTAAGGACTAGCGGGAGGACTGAGCAGTTCTTC. The variable domain in full, with the rest retrieved from reference TRBV7-3 and TRBJ2-1, is GAGVSQTPSNKVTEKGKYVELRCDPISGHTALYWYRQSLGQGPEFLIYFQGTGAADDSGLPNDRFFAVRPEGSVSTLKIQRTERGDSAVYLCASSLRTSGRTEQFFGPGTRLTVL.

This clone was seen only once. J is TRBJ1-5 and V is TRBV18; 7 nucleotides align to TRBD1. CDR1 is KGHSH and CDR2 is LQKENI in the germline V gene. With 1 base clipped from V and 3 bases from J, the junction kept 3 bases outside the gene matches. This CDR3 comprises 15 residues. CDR3 amino acids: CASSPRGGFNQPQHF. In DNA, the CDR3 is TGTGCCAGCTCACCACGAGGGGGCTTCAATCAGCCCCAGCATTTT.

The table lists this clone with a count of one. The chain joins TRBV7-9 to TRBJ2-3; tentative D call: TRBD2 (6 bases). This CDR3 is built from 15 residues. Deletions cut 1 base from V and 4 bases from J, with 12 bases between. Germline CDR1 reads SEHNR; CDR2 reads FQNEAQ (reference sequence). The CDR3 loop is CASSLVGGIADTQYF. The CDR3 nucleotides read TGTGCCAGCAGCTTAGTAGGAGGGATCGCAGATACGCAGTATTTT.

The chain recombines TRBV4-2 with TRBJ2-7; TRBD2 aligns across 10 bases. Per germline, CDR1 LGHNA and CDR2 YNFKEQ. The V and J ends lost 0 bases and 4 bases, in that order; junction bases with no gene match: 6. The CDR3 consists of 16 residues. The CDR3: CASSQELRTSGYEQYF. The CDR3 nucleotides read TGTGCCAGCAGCCAAGAGCTTCGGACTAGCGGATACGAGCAGTACTTC.

The CDR3 here is CASSPGRQVQETQYF. The CDR3 DNA sequence: TGTGCCAGCTCACCAGGGCGTCAAGTACAAGAGACCCAGTACTTC. The chain uses TRBV18 and TRBJ2-5, with D unclear. The V and J ends lost 2 bases and 2 bases respectively, with 12 bases between them. This CDR3 spans 15 amino acids. In germline, CDR1 is KGHSH, CDR2 LQKENI.

CDR3 coding DNA: TGTGCCAGTAACCCACGGTCGGACAGGGGAGATGAGCAGTTCTTC. This sequence encodes CASNPRSDRGDEQFF. The V gene is TRBV19, the J gene TRBJ2-1, with 9 bases fitting TRBD1. Losses at the gene ends were 7 bases for V and 8 bases for J; bases not matched to a gene: 12. Germline V gene data show CDR1 as LNHDA and CDR2 as SQIVND (reference sequence). The CDR3 has 15 residues.

The chain recombines TRBV28 with TRBJ1-1; D is possibly TRBD1 (6 bases). Per the germline V gene, CDR1 is MDHEN and CDR2 is SYDVKM. Trimming stripped 7 bases from V and 7 bases from J, with 25 bases between. CDR3 length: 16 amino acids. The CDR3 DNA follows: TGTGCCAGCAAAACCCCTGGGGGGGGCGCTTCCCGTGAAGCTTTCTTT. Amino acid sequence: CASKTPGGGASREAFF.

J is TRBJ2-5 and V is TRBV29-1; weak D call: TRBD2 (6 bases). V was trimmed by 3 bases and J by 4 bases, leaving 12 bases between them. Germline V gene lookup returns CDR1 SQVTM and CDR2 ANQGSEA. CDR3 length: 13 residues. The CDR3 is CSVEGGWRETQYF. For the CDR3, the DNA is TGCAGCGTTGAGGGGGGTTGGCGAGAGACCCAGTACTTC.

The rearrangement joins TRBV21-1 to TRBJ1-5; the listed D gene, TRBD1, was not tested against the DNA. TRBV21-1 is a known pseudogene. This CDR3 has 11 amino acids. The CDR3 DNA reads TGTGCCAGCAGCGAGGACACCCACTTCAATTTT. Protein product: CASSEDTHFNF.

The chain employs TRBV6-5 and TRBJ1-3; 11 nucleotides align to TRBD1. The CDR3 sequence is 15 residues long. Germline CDR1 is MNHEY and CDR2 is SVGAGI. V trimming: 2 bases; J trimming: 3 bases; junction bases outside the gene matches: 0. CDR3 amino acids: CASSYGTGGGNTIYF. The CDR3 DNA sequence: TGTGCCAGCAGTTACGGGACAGGGGGTGGAAACACCATATATTTT.

The gene calls are TRBV24-1 and TRBJ2-2; TRBD1 agrees at 7 bases. V lost 4 bases, J lost 13 bases, and 8 bases stayed unmatched. The CDR3 is 13 residues long. CDR1 is KGHDR and CDR2 is SFDVKD in the germline V gene. The CDR3 is CATSDHRGGGLFF. CDR3 nucleotides: TGTGCCACCAGTGACCACAGGGGTGGAGGGCTGTTTTTT.

This clone has only a few counts. The V and J genes are TRBV9 and TRBJ1-4; no definite D call. This CDR3 has 17 residues. Germline CDR1 SGDLS, CDR2 YYNGEE. V gave up 3 bases and J gave up 7 bases, with 22 bases separating them. In nucleotides, the CDR3 is TGTGCCAGCAGCGCCAACGAAGGGTCTGGAGGAGGTGAAAAACTGTTTTTT. Residues: CASSANEGSGGGEKLFF.

The table lists this clone with a few counts. V gene TRBV29-1 combines with J gene TRBJ2-1; 11 positions agree with TRBD1. Germline assignment: CDR1 SQVTM and CDR2 ANQGSEA. V was pared by 5 bases and J by 8 bases, with 5 bases of the junction left unmatched. This CDR3 has 13 residues. The CDR3 sequence: CSVQRTGGYEQFF. For the CDR3, the DNA is TGCAGCGTTCAACGGACAGGGGGCTATGAGCAGTTCTTC.

The rearrangement links TRBV15 to TRBJ2-4; D might be TRBD1 (7 bases). Trimming removed 0 bases from V and 0 bases from J, with 15 bases in between. Germline CDR1 LNHNV, CDR2 YYDKDF (reference sequence). This CDR3 spans 18 amino acids. The CDR3 loop reads CATSREGGQSIAKNIQYF. The CDR3, as DNA: TGTGCCACCAGCAGAGAGGGGGGACAGAGTATAGCCAAAAACATTCAGTACTTC.

The chain links TRBV5-1 to TRBJ2-1; TRBD2 agrees at 16 bases. Germline-derived CDR1 and CDR2 are SGHRS and YFSETQ. This CDR3 has 15 amino acids. Trimming took 4 bases from V and 9 from J; bases not matched to a gene: 4. The CDR3 region is CASSGGTSGRGEQFF. The DNA for the CDR3 is TGCGCCAGCAGCGGCGGGACTAGCGGGAGGGGTGAGCAGTTCTTC.

The chain couples TRBV19 to TRBJ2-5, with D tentatively TRBD1 (5 bases). V lost 6 bases and J 4 bases, leaving 21 bases between the germline ends. From germline, CDR1 is LNHDA and CDR2 SQIVND (reference sequence). The CDR3 extends over 16 amino acids. The CDR3 region has the DNA TGTGCCAGTAGCCCTCAGGTGCAGGGCGGACGAGAGACCCAGTACTTC. Encoded protein: CASSPQVQGGRETQYF.

The chain is built from TRBV27 and TRBJ2-3; D is perhaps TRBD2 (5 bases). This CDR3 comprises 19 residues. V lost 6 bases and J 3 bases, leaving 28 bases between the germline ends. Germline V CDR1 and CDR2: MNHEY, SMNVEV (reference sequence). CDR3 amino acids: CASSETTTVFRLKTDTQYF. The CDR3 region has the DNA TGTGCCAGCAGCGAGACTACCACAGTTTTTCGGTTGAAGACAGATACGCAGTATTTT.

The chain joins TRBV6-5 to TRBJ1-2, with D perhaps TRBD1 (6 bases). Trimming cost V 6 bases and J 6 bases, with 17 bases left between them. Germline CDR1 MNHEY, CDR2 SVGAGI. This CDR3 contains 14 residues. The CDR3, as DNA: TGTGCCAGCAGGCGCCTGAACAGGGCCCATGGCTACACCTTC. The encoded protein is CASRRLNRAHGYTF.

V gene TRBV24-1 combines with J gene TRBJ2-3; D may be TRBD2 (6 bases). The germline V gene has CDR1 KGHDR and CDR2 SFDVKD. V was clipped by 7 bases and J by 6 bases, with 19 bases between them. This CDR3 region has 15 residues. The CDR3 loop is CATSTSHGSGDTQYF. CDR3 nucleotides: TGTGCCACCAGCACCTCCCACGGGAGTGGGGATACGCAGTATTTT.

This sequence joins TRBV29-1 and TRBJ1-3, with D unclear. V was trimmed by 6 bases and J by 0 bases, leaving 18 bases between them. CDR1 is SQVTM and CDR2 is ANQGSEA in the germline V gene. The CDR3 covers 16 residues. CDR3 residues: CSVALSGGRSGNTIYF. The CDR3 coding sequence is TGCAGCGTCGCCCTCTCGGGTGGCCGCTCTGGAAACACCATATATTTT.